The 25 T cell receptor beta chains given below trace back to one sample, sequenced in a study of identical twins. TCRdb reanalysed the 5' RACE reads using MiXCR and keeps one entry per CDR3 protein. Of 450,000 to 650,000 distinct CDR3 sequences detected, approximately 9.6% appear once; the ten largest clones hold 2.5% to 3.5%. This sample also belongs to another study, concerning yellow fever vaccine responses in identical twins.

The sequenced material came from PBMCs. The receptors stem from a woman between 18 and 30 years old in good health.

V and J are TRBV20-1 and TRBJ2-7; the match to TRBD1 covers 10 bases. Germline V lookup: CDR1 DFQATT, CDR2 SNEGSKA (reference sequence). Unmatched junction bases numbered 6, after V lost 3 bases and J lost 4 bases. CDR3 length: 14 residues. The CDR3 DNA reads TGCAGTGCTAGGTCCGGGACAGGGGTTTACGAGCAGTACTTC. Translated, it gives CSARSGTGVYEQYF.

The genes are TRBV27 and TRBJ2-5; D tentatively fits TRBD1 or TRBD2 (5 bases each). The CDR3 runs 16 residues. The germline CDR1 and CDR2 sequences are MNHEY and SMNVEV (reference sequence). Trimming pared 4 bases from V and 1 base from J, leaving 16 bases between. The CDR3 region has the DNA TGTGCCAGCAGTTCCGTCGCCAGGGACCTCCAAGAGACCCAGTACTTC. Encoded protein: CASSSVARDLQETQYF.

V and J are TRBV15 and TRBJ2-1, with D perhaps matching TRBD1 (5 bases). The CDR3 is 16 residues long. Trimming shortened V by 0 bases and J by 9 bases, and 18 bases separated the two germline ends. Germline CDR1 and CDR2: LNHNV and YYDKDF (reference sequence). For the CDR3, the DNA is TGTGCCACCAGCAGAGAGGGCAGGGCCCCCGGCTTTGAGCAGTTCTTC. Its translation: CATSREGRAPGFEQFF.

This clonotype turned up a few times. The V call is TRBV7-6, the J call TRBJ2-3; 12 nucleotides agree with TRBD2. The CDR3 spans 16 residues. The junction had 6 bases not matched to a gene; V was cut back by 5 bases and J by 3 bases. Germline CDR1 SGHVS, CDR2 FNYEAQ. The CDR3 coding sequence is TGTGCCAGCAGCCATCCTAGCGGGGGGGAGACAGATACGCAGTATTTT. Protein: CASSHPSGGETDTQYF.

This clonotype was recorded at least ten times. The chain couples TRBV6-1 to TRBJ1-1; D ambiguous. CDR3 size: 14 residues. In germline, CDR1 is MNHNS, CDR2 SASEGT. Trimming removed 7 bases at V and 0 bases at J, with 12 bases between. The CDR3 region is CASKIGGVNTEAFF. Written as DNA, the CDR3 is TGTGCCAGCAAGATCGGCGGAGTGAACACTGAAGCTTTCTTT.

This clonotype was observed a few times. The gene calls are TRBV12-3 or TRBV12-4 and TRBJ2-6; D possibly corresponds to TRBD1 (6 bases). The CDR3 length is 18 residues. V lost 2 bases and J 2 bases, leaving 16 bases between the germline ends. The CDR3: CASSLSSSRGPGANVLTF. CDR3 coding DNA: TGTGCCAGCAGTTTATCTTCCAGCAGGGGTCCTGGGGCCAACGTCCTGACTTTC.

This clonotype appeared many times. The chain carries TRBV5-1 and TRBJ2-5; tentatively, D is TRBD2 (6 bases). Trimming removed 0 bases from V and 3 bases from J, with 12 bases in between. CDR1 SGHRS and CDR2 YFSETQ come from the germline V gene. The CDR3 is made up of 15 amino acids. In DNA, the CDR3 is TGCGCCAGCAGCTTGGCTGCTGGAGGGAAAGAGACCCAGTACTTC. Residues: CASSLAAGGKETQYF.

In this sample, this clonotype turned up a few times. J is TRBJ2-7 and V is TRBV6-1, with D perhaps TRBD2 (5 bases). The CDR3 is 16 residues long. With 7 bases removed from V and 2 bases from J, the gap between germline ends came to 21 bases. Germline V lookup: CDR1 MNHNS, CDR2 SASEGT. Written as DNA, the CDR3 is TGTGCCAGCATGAGAGGGCGCAGAGCTGACCCCTACGAGCAGTACTTC. This encodes CASMRGRRADPYEQYF.

This clonotype was recorded a few times. The gene calls are TRBV2 and TRBJ1-5; the D gene is possibly TRBD1 (6 bases). Per germline, CDR1 SNHLY and CDR2 FYNNEI. V dropped 7 bases and J dropped 2 bases, with 15 bases sitting between them. The CDR3 loop spans 15 amino acids. This CDR3 reads CASTLDSGGNQPQHF. In DNA form, the CDR3 reads TGTGCCAGCACCCTGGACAGCGGGGGCAATCAGCCCCAGCATTTT.

This rearrangement joins TRBV7-2 to TRBJ2-7; 7 positions match TRBD1. Germline loops: CDR1 SGHTA, CDR2 FQGNSA. With V trimmed by 2 bases and J by 3 bases, 4 bases remained unmatched. This CDR3 is built from 14 residues. The CDR3 DNA follows: TGTGCCAGCAGCTTAAAAGGGGGCAACTACGAGCAGTACTTC. It translates to CASSLKGGNYEQYF.

This clonotype was observed a handful of times. The rearrangement uses TRBV20-1 and TRBJ1-6; D is ambiguous. This CDR3 region has 15 residues. The germline CDR1 and CDR2 sequences are DFQATT and SNEGSKA (reference sequence). V dropped 6 bases and J dropped 8 bases, with 20 bases sitting between them. The CDR3 bases are TGCAGTGCCCCACCAGGATCCCTTTTGGATTCACCCCTCCACTTT. It yields the protein CSAPPGSLLDSPLHF.

In this sample, this clonotype turned up a few times. The CDR3 reads CASSLNTGPPGEQFF. As DNA, the CDR3 is TGCGCCAGCAGCTTAAACACGGGCCCCCCGGGGGAGCAGTTCTTC. J is TRBJ2-1 and V is TRBV5-1, with D possibly TRBD2 on 5 matching bases. V lost 2 bases and J 10 bases, leaving 19 bases between the germline ends. The CDR3 is 15 residues long. Per germline, CDR1 SGHRS and CDR2 YFSETQ. Drawing the rest from reference TRBV5-1 and TRBJ2-1, the complete variable domain is KAGVTQTPRYLIKTRGQQVTLSCSPISGHRSVSWYQQTPGQGLQFLFEYFSETQRNKGNFPGRFSGRQFSNSRSEMNVSTLELGDSALYLCASSLNTGPPGEQFFGPGTRLTVL.

This clonotype came up many times. This chain joins TRBV5-1 and TRBJ2-2; tentative D call: TRBD1 (5 bases). The CDR3 extends over 13 amino acids. Germline V gene sequence: CDR1 SGHRS, CDR2 YFSETQ. The V end lost 3 bases, the J end lost 5 bases, and 8 bases lay between the germline ends. CDR3 nucleotides: TGCGCCAGCAGCTCGCAGGGAACCGGGGAGCTGTTTTTT. It yields the protein CASSSQGTGELFF.

The rearrangement joins TRBV29-1 to TRBJ2-1; D is unclear. The CDR3 contains 13 residues. The germline V gene encodes CDR1 SQVTM and CDR2 ANQGSEA. The V and J ends lost 3 bases and 4 bases respectively, with 10 bases between them. The CDR3 sequence: CSVEVSAYNEQFF. Written as DNA, the CDR3 is TGCAGCGTTGAGGTATCTGCATACAATGAGCAGTTCTTC.

CDR3 sequence: CASSLAGPPDTYEQYF. The DNA for the CDR3 is TGTGCCAGCAGCTTAGCAGGCCCCCCAGACACCTACGAGCAGTACTTC. The chain employs TRBV7-8 and TRBJ2-7; unclear D gene. The V gene lost 0 bases and the J gene lost 2 bases, with 14 bases spanning the gap. The germline gives CDR1 SGHVS, CDR2 FQNEAQ. This CDR3 has 16 amino acids.

This clonotype was recorded at least ten times. The rearrangement links TRBV2 to TRBJ2-1, with TRBD1 matching 8 bases. J gave up 5 bases and V 4 bases, and 16 bases lay outside the gene matches. This CDR3 is 18 amino acids long. Germline lookup yields CDR1 SNHLY and CDR2 FYNNEI. The CDR3 is CASSALSPGTGTHNEQFF. In DNA, the CDR3 is TGTGCCAGCAGTGCGCTATCCCCCGGGACAGGAACCCACAATGAGCAGTTCTTC.

This clonotype was counted a single time. The chain couples TRBV19 to TRBJ2-1; a possible D gene is TRBD2 (5 bases). The CDR3 consists of 14 residues. Germline loops: CDR1 LNHDA, CDR2 SQIVND (reference sequence). The V end lost 3 bases, the J end lost 3 bases, and 9 bases lay between the germline ends. The CDR3 nucleotides are TGTGCCAGTAGTATCCTGACTAACTACAATGAGCAGTTCTTC. Translation: CASSILTNYNEQFF. The full variable domain, in which reference TRBV19 and TRBJ2-1 provide the parts outside the CDR3, is DGGITQSPKYLFRKEGQNVTLSCEQNLNHDAMYWYRQDPGQGLRLIYYSQIVNDFQKGDIAEGYSVSREKKESFPLTVTSAQKNPTAFYLCASSILTNYNEQFFGPGTRLTVL.

This rearrangement joins TRBV6-6 to TRBJ2-7, with D unclear. Germline lookup yields CDR1 MNHNY and CDR2 SVGAGI (reference sequence). V shed 2 bases and J shed 5 bases, with 7 bases lying between them. The CDR3 is made up of 12 amino acids. CDR3 loop: CASSYQPNEQYF. CDR3 coding DNA: TGTGCCAGCAGTTACCAACCTAACGAGCAGTACTTC.

The table lists this clonotype with a few counts. The chain employs TRBV29-1 and TRBJ2-2, with 8 bases that match TRBD1. Germline lookup yields CDR1 SQVTM and CDR2 ANQGSEA. CDR3 length equals 14 residues. Trimming took 5 bases from V and 4 from J; bases not matched to a gene: 6. The CDR3 coding sequence is TGCAGCGTTTCCCAGGGGGCTGGCACCGGGGAGCTGTTTTTT. Translation: CSVSQGAGTGELFF.

This rearrangement joins TRBV28 to TRBJ1-4; D call uncertain. From germline, CDR1 is MDHEN and CDR2 SYDVKM. Trimming took 5 bases from V and 4 from J, leaving 17 bases between them. There are 16 residues in the CDR3. The CDR3 bases are TGTGCCAGCAGTGACCCCTTATGGTCGGTTAATGAAAAACTGTTTTTT. Encoded protein: CASSDPLWSVNEKLFF.

This clonotype has a count of ten or more. The chain links TRBV12-3 or TRBV12-4 to TRBJ1-2, with 7 bases aligning to TRBD1. The CDR3 runs to 14 residues. V shed 3 bases and J 3 bases; nucleotides not matched to a gene: 4. CDR3 in DNA: TGTGCCAGCAGTTTCCTACAGGGGCACTATGGCTACACCTTC. Residues: CASSFLQGHYGYTF.

This clonotype has at least ten counts. The V gene is TRBV5-6, the J gene TRBJ1-5; D uncertain. V lost 1 base and J 6 bases, leaving 17 bases between the germline ends. The CDR3 loop spans 16 amino acids. Looked up from germline, CDR1 is SGHDT and CDR2 is YYEEEE. CDR3 nucleotide sequence: TGTGCCAGCAGCTTGCGGGGTTCGGAGTTGGGTCAGCCCCAGCATTTT. It codes for CASSLRGSELGQPQHF.

This sequence joins TRBV28 and TRBJ2-3; D is unclear. This CDR3 has 14 amino acids. Per the germline V gene, CDR1 is MDHEN and CDR2 is SYDVKM. Trimming pared 9 bases from V and 0 bases from J, leaving 13 bases between. DNA of the CDR3: TGTGCCAGTCAGTCGCTGACTAGCACAGATACGCAGTATTTT. It codes for CASQSLTSTDTQYF. The full variable domain, with the rest looked up from reference TRBV28 and TRBJ2-3, is DVKVTQSSRYLVKRTGEKVFLECVQDMDHENMFWYRQDPGLGLRLIYFSYDVKMKEKGDIPEGYSVSREKKERFSLILESASTNQTSMYLCASQSLTSTDTQYFGPGTRLTVL.

The CDR3 DNA follows: TGTGCCAGCAGAACCCTTATCAACACCGGGGAGCTGTTTTTT. This codes for CASRTLINTGELFF. V is TRBV7-2 and J is TRBJ2-2; D uncertain. Germline V gives CDR1 SGHTA, CDR2 FQGNSA. The CDR3 spans 14 residues. The ends were cut back, 6 bases at V and 2 bases at J, with 10 bases in the middle.

This clonotype was counted only a few times. The chain has TRBV11-3 and TRBJ2-7, with TRBD1 matching 9 bases. Germline CDR1 SGHNT, CDR2 YENEEA. The CDR3 covers 16 residues. Trimming took 3 bases from V and 4 from J; bases not matched to a gene: 10. CDR3 sequence: CASSFGPGQGRYEQYF. CDR3 nucleotides: TGTGCCAGCAGCTTCGGACCGGGACAGGGAAGATACGAGCAGTACTTC.